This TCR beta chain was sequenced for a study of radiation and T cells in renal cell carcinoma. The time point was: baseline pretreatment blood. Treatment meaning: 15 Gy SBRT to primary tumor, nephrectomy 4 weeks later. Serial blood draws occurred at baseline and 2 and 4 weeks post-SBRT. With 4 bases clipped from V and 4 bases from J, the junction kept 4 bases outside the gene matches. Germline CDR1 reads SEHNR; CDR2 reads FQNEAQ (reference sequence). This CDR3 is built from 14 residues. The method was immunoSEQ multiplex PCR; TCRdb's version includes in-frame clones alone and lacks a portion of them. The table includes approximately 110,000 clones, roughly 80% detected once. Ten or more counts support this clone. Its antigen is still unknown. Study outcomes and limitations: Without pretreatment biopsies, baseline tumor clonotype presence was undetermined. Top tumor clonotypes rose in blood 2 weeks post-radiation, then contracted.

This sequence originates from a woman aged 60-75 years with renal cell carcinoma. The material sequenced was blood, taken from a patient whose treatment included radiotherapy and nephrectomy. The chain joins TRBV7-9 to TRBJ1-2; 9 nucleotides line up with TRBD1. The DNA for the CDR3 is TGTGCCAGCAGCTCTGGGGGACAGGGCTATGGCTACACCTTC. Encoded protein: CASSSGGQGYGYTF.